This is a list of T cell receptor beta chains from one sample in a study of T cell repertoires in cytomegalovirus infection. TCRdb reprocessed the reads with MiXCR, giving one entry per CDR3 protein. The sample yields about 310,000 distinct CDR3 sequences, 20% to 25% seen once. The antigens for these receptors are not known. The sequencing used cultured PBMCs, collected from culture after CMV antigen stimulation. These receptors all stem from a human donor in good health (CMV status not recorded). Some clones in this sample may be carry-over from other donors' samples. The CDR3 runs from the conserved cysteine through the conserved F or W. The D gene is left open where the match is weak. Clone size is shown for a subset of rows, as once, few, many or a class of expanded clone.

cdr3_aa	cdr3_nt	v_call	j_call	d_call	clone_size
CASSLDGGNTIYF	TGTGCCAGCAGCCTAGACGGTGGAAACACCATATATTTT	TRBV11-2	TRBJ1-3	NA	NA
CATGLAGVGDTQYF	TGTGCCACGGGACTAGCGGGAGTAGGGGATACGCAGTATTTT	TRBV10-3	TRBJ2-3	TRBD2	many
CASLATSGRSTGELFF	TGTGCCAGCCTCGCGACTAGCGGGAGGTCGACCGGGGAGCTGTTTTTT	TRBV12-3/TRBV12-4	TRBJ2-2	TRBD2	NA
CASSSLDQPQHF	TGTGCCAGCAGTTCCCTAGATCAGCCCCAGCATTTT	TRBV6-2/TRBV6-3	TRBJ1-5	NA	NA
CASSYSGGWRPDTQYF	TGTGCCAGCAGTTACTCGGGGGGGTGGCGGCCAGATACGCAGTATTTT	TRBV6-2/TRBV6-3	TRBJ2-3	TRBD2	NA
CASSPKDRADTQYF	TGTGCCAGCTCACCCAAGGACCGGGCAGATACGCAGTATTTT	TRBV18	TRBJ2-3	NA	NA
CASSPGRDSRTDTQYF	TGTGCCAGCAGCCCAGGGCGGGACAGCCGCACAGATACGCAGTATTTT	TRBV7-8	TRBJ2-3	NA	many
CSATGLAGTYEQYF	TGCAGTGCTACGGGACTAGCGGGGACCTACGAGCAGTACTTC	TRBV20-1	TRBJ2-7	TRBD2	few
CASSQGSPGENQPQHF	TGTGCCAGCAGCCAGGGGTCGCCGGGGGAGAATCAGCCCCAGCATTTT	TRBV5-4	TRBJ1-5	NA	few
CASSLSGNSDTQYF	TGTGCCAGCAGTTTATCTGGCAATTCAGATACGCAGTATTTT	TRBV28	TRBJ2-3	NA	NA
CASSPNPLAGVRETQYF	TGTGCCAGCAGCCCTAACCCCTTAGCGGGCGTTCGAGAGACCCAGTACTTC	TRBV7-6	TRBJ2-5	TRBD2	many
CASSEAGQGPQHF	TGTGCCAGCAGTGAAGCCGGGCAGGGGCCCCAGCATTTT	TRBV2	TRBJ1-5	NA	NA
CASSIIAGGAYEQFF	TGTGCCAGTAGTATTATAGCGGGAGGTGCCTATGAGCAGTTCTTC	TRBV19	TRBJ2-1	TRBD2	NA
CASSLRTGGRRTEAFF	TGTGCCAGCAGCTTAAGGACAGGGGGCAGGAGGACTGAAGCTTTCTTT	TRBV7-4	TRBJ1-1	TRBD1	few
CAVRRREASNEQYF	TGTGCCGTCCGGAGGCGGGAGGCTTCCAATGAGCAGTACTTC	TRBV7-2	TRBJ2-7	TRBD2	NA
CATSDLGGMETQYF	TGTGCCACCAGCGACTTAGGGGGCATGGAGACCCAGTACTTC	TRBV15	TRBJ2-5	TRBD1	few
CASSYSYTGELFF	TGTGCCAGCAGTTACTCGTACACCGGGGAGCTGTTTTTT	TRBV6-2/TRBV6-3	TRBJ2-2	NA	few
CASRPRGIAKNIQYF	TGTGCCAGCAGGCCCAGGGGGATAGCCAAAAACATTCAGTACTTC	TRBV2	TRBJ2-4	TRBD1	NA
CASVAEQSTDTQYF	TGTGCCAGCGTGGCGGAACAAAGCACAGATACGCAGTATTTT	TRBV6-2/TRBV6-3	TRBJ2-3	NA	many
CASSPPTSGRPNTGELFF	TGTGCCAGCTCACCCCCAACTAGCGGGAGGCCCAACACCGGGGAGCTGTTTTTT	TRBV18	TRBJ2-2	TRBD2	NA
CSARETSEKTQYF	TGCAGTGCTAGAGAGACTAGCGAAAAGACCCAGTACTTC	TRBV20-1	TRBJ2-5	TRBD2	few
CSARAGTGGVNTEAFF	TGCAGTGCTAGGGCCGGGACAGGGGGAGTTAACACTGAAGCTTTCTTT	TRBV20-1	TRBJ1-1	TRBD1	NA
CASSLALGPSYEQYF	TGTGCCAGCAGCTTAGCGCTGGGACCCTCCTACGAGCAGTACTTC	TRBV7-2	TRBJ2-7	NA	many
CASSLFSGQETQYF	TGTGCCAGCAGCTTATTCAGCGGACAAGAGACCCAGTACTTC	TRBV7-2	TRBJ2-5	NA	many
CASSFDRPNEQFF	TGTGCCAGCAGCTTCGACCGTCCAAATGAGCAGTTCTTC	TRBV7-2	TRBJ2-1	NA	many
CSAPVGGSGANVLTF	TGCAGTGCTCCGGTAGGGGGCTCTGGGGCCAACGTCCTGACTTTC	TRBV20-1	TRBJ2-6	NA	few
CASSVGGSTVDEQFF	TGTGCCAGCAGCGTAGGTGGTAGCACCGTGGATGAGCAGTTCTTC	TRBV9	TRBJ2-1	NA	NA
CSVEPRTGPETQYF	TGCAGCGTTGAACCTCGGACAGGGCCAGAGACCCAGTACTTC	TRBV29-1	TRBJ2-5	TRBD1	NA
CASRAVGGNTDTQYF	TGTGCCAGCAGGGCCGTGGGGGGAAACACAGATACGCAGTATTTT	TRBV2	TRBJ2-3	NA	NA
CSASGTTTGELFF	TGCAGTGCTTCCGGGACTACAACCGGGGAGCTGTTTTTT	TRBV20-1	TRBJ2-2	TRBD2	NA
CASSVSTSGGYEQYF	TGTGCCAGCAGCGTTTCCACTAGCGGGGGTTACGAGCAGTACTTC	TRBV7-2	TRBJ2-7	TRBD2	many
CASSFQGSPFGYTF	TGTGCCAGCAGTTTCCAGGGCAGCCCGTTTGGCTACACCTTC	TRBV12-3/TRBV12-4	TRBJ1-2	NA	NA
CASSVGLGVTGELFF	TGTGCCAGCAGCGTAGGACTGGGGGTGACCGGGGAGCTGTTTTTT	TRBV7-2	TRBJ2-2	NA	NA
CSARLASGRGDTQYF	TGCAGTGCTAGACTAGCTAGCGGGAGAGGAGATACGCAGTATTTT	TRBV20-1	TRBJ2-3	TRBD2	NA
CASSLGTSGSWGEQYF	TGTGCCAGCAGCTTGGGGACTAGCGGGAGTTGGGGCGAGCAGTACTTC	TRBV5-6	TRBJ2-7	TRBD2	NA
CASGARGAIGYTF	TGTGCTAGTGGTGCCCGCGGGGCGATTGGCTACACCTTC	TRBV12-5	TRBJ1-2	NA	NA
CASYRGTDPTSNQPQHF	TGTGCCAGCTACAGGGGAACCGATCCTACAAGCAATCAGCCCCAGCATTTT	TRBV6-6	TRBJ1-5	TRBD1	NA
CASSSRGTEQYF	TGTGCCAGCAGCTCCCGAGGGACCGAGCAGTACTTC	TRBV7-8	TRBJ2-7	NA	NA
CASSPRLDTQYF	TGTGCCAGCAGTCCCCGACTGGATACGCAGTATTTT	TRBV12-3/TRBV12-4	TRBJ2-3	NA	few
CASSQGLGGETQYF	TGTGCCAGCAGTCAAGGCCTAGGAGGAGAGACCCAGTACTTC	TRBV6-2/TRBV6-3	TRBJ2-5	NA	NA
CASSLGGTQETQYF	TGTGCCAGCAGCTTAGGGGGGACCCAAGAGACCCAGTACTTC	TRBV7-2	TRBJ2-5	NA	many
CASSIQQGGAIPGELFF	TGTGCCAGTAGTATCCAACAGGGAGGTGCAATTCCCGGGGAGCTGTTTTTT	TRBV19	TRBJ2-2	NA	few
CASSHRTGGDTQYF	TGCGCCAGCAGCCACCGGACAGGCGGAGATACGCAGTATTTT	TRBV5-1	TRBJ2-3	TRBD1	few
CASSSSYAGQRTLIAKNIQYF	TGTGCCAGCAGCTCCAGTTACGCGGGACAGAGGACACTAATAGCCAAAAACATTCAGTACTTC	TRBV6-1	TRBJ2-4	NA	many
CASIKMAGATEAFF	TGTGCCAGCATCAAAATGGCGGGCGCTACTGAAGCTTTCTTT	TRBV6-2/TRBV6-3	TRBJ1-1	NA	few
CASSLYIGHTDTQYF	TGTGCCAGCAGTTTGTACATAGGTCACACAGATACGCAGTATTTT	TRBV12-3/TRBV12-4	TRBJ2-3	NA	NA
CASSLSTRGNTIYF	TGTGCCAGCAGCTTGTCGACAAGGGGAAACACCATATATTTT	TRBV11-2	TRBJ1-3	NA	many
CASSRKHGAFGYTF	TGTGCCAGCAGCCGCAAACACGGGGCCTTTGGCTACACCTTC	TRBV7-2	TRBJ1-2	NA	many
CSASPGGTFTDTQYF	TGCAGTGCTAGCCCCGGCGGGACCTTCACAGATACGCAGTATTTT	TRBV20-1	TRBJ2-3	NA	NA
CASSLDVEETQYF	TGTGCCAGCAGCTTAGACGTAGAAGAGACCCAGTACTTC	TRBV7-2	TRBJ2-5	NA	many
CASSRSRYEQYF	TGTGCCAGCAGCCGGAGTAGGTACGAGCAGTACTTC	TRBV6-5	TRBJ2-7	NA	NA
CASSGRSTQYIF	TGTGCCAGCAGCGGGAGAAGCACCCAGTATATCTTC	TRBV7-2	TRBJ2-1	NA	many
CASTGTSGSDTQYF	TGCGCCAGTACCGGGACTAGCGGGTCAGATACGCAGTATTTT	TRBV5-1	TRBJ2-3	TRBD2	NA
CASSTGQGYGNEQFF	TGTGCCAGCAGCACTGGACAGGGTTATGGCAATGAGCAGTTCTTC	TRBV7-8	TRBJ2-1	TRBD1	many
CASSQQGPTEAFF	TGTGCCAGCAGCCAACAGGGGCCTACTGAAGCTTTCTTT	TRBV11-3	TRBJ1-1	TRBD1	once
CATSDPSSYNEQFF	TGTGCCACCAGCGATCCTTCCTCCTACAATGAGCAGTTCTTC	TRBV24-1	TRBJ2-1	NA	few
CSAPPIAGVQETQYF	TGCAGTGCCCCCCCGATAGCGGGAGTCCAAGAGACCCAGTACTTC	TRBV20-1	TRBJ2-5	TRBD2	few
CASSPVNYEQYF	TGTGCCAGCAGTCCGGTGAACTACGAGCAGTACTTC	TRBV6-2/TRBV6-3	TRBJ2-7	NA	few
CASSEHAGEVYGYTF	TGTGCCAGCAGTGAACACGCAGGGGAAGTTTATGGCTACACCTTC	TRBV2	TRBJ1-2	NA	NA